What follows are 26 T cell receptor beta chains derived from one specimen sequenced in a study of OX40 agonist ivuxolimab in advanced cancers. Produced via immunoSEQ multiplex PCR; TCRdb's table is partial and in-frame only. This sample yields 63,000 or so clones, of which 84% are seen a single time; approximately 8% belongs to the top ten. The sample was CD4+ or CD8+ T cells sorted from blood, taken in a trial of the OX40 agonist ivuxolimab. Receptors were obtained from an adult with an advanced solid tumor such as melanoma, head and neck, liver or kidney cancer.

V gene TRBV19 combines with J gene TRBJ1-2; 8 bases line up with TRBD1. Germline V lookup: CDR1 LNHDA, CDR2 SQIVND (reference sequence). CDR3 length: 16 amino acids. With 4 bases clipped from V and 2 bases from J, the junction kept 9 bases outside the gene matches. The CDR3 DNA reads as TGTGCCAGTAGTAGAGGAAGGACAGGGAAAAACTATGGCTACACCTTC. It yields the protein CASSRGRTGKNYGYTF.

The chain uses TRBV4-2 and TRBJ1-4; 7 nucleotides agree with TRBD1. The CDR3 totals 15 residues. The V gene end was trimmed by 4 bases and the J gene end by 6 bases; junction bases not matched to a gene: 8. Germline-derived CDR1 and CDR2 are LGHNA and YNFKEQ. The CDR3: CASSRKTGVDEKLFF. The CDR3, as DNA: TGTGCCAGCAGCCGCAAAACAGGGGTGGATGAAAAACTGTTTTTT.

The chain is built from TRBV6-6 and TRBJ1-2; 7 bases fit TRBD1. Per germline, CDR1 MNHNY and CDR2 SVGAGI (reference sequence). The CDR3 runs to 13 residues. V shed 7 bases, J shed 4 bases, and the junction held 6 bases outside the gene matches. The CDR3 coding sequence is TGTGCCAGCAAAAAGGGGGCGGGCTATGGCTACACCTTC. It codes for CASKKGAGYGYTF.

The chain couples TRBV18 to TRBJ2-7; tentatively, D is TRBD1 (6 bases). CDR3 size: 13 residues. The V gene's germline CDR1 is KGHSH and CDR2 LQKENI. The V and J ends lost 6 bases and 3 bases respectively, with 12 bases between them. The CDR3 DNA is TGTGCCAGCTCGCCTCAGGGGATCTACGAGCAGTACTTC. Its translation is CASSPQGIYEQYF.

This CDR3 reads CASSRGMDRGLGFF. The CDR3 DNA reads TGTGCCAGCAGTCGCGGGATGGACAGGGGACTTGGTTTCTTT. V usage is TRBV6-5 and J usage is TRBJ1-1; 9 bases map to TRBD1. The CDR3 spans 14 residues. J was trimmed by 13 bases and V by 5 bases; bases with no gene match: 14. Germline V lookup: CDR1 MNHEY, CDR2 SVGAGI.

The sample holds many counts of this clone. V usage is TRBV7-6 and J usage is TRBJ2-7; D not certain. With 1 base removed from V and 1 base from J, the gap between germline ends came to 8 bases. Germline V CDR1 and CDR2: SGHVS, FNYEAQ. This CDR3 has 14 amino acids. The CDR3 DNA follows: TGTGCCAGCAGCTTAGTTGAGGATTCCTACGAGCAGTACTTC. Its translation: CASSLVEDSYEQYF. Looking up the rest from reference TRBV7-6 and TRBJ2-7 gives the full variable domain: GAGVSQSPRYKVTKRGQDVALRCDPISGHVSLYWYRQALGQGPEFLTYFNYEAQQDKSGLPNDRFSAERPEGSISTLTIQRTEQRDSAMYRCASSLVEDSYEQYFGPGTRLTVT.

CDR3 sequence (DNA): TGTGCCAGCAGCTTGGGAGGACATCAGCCCCAGCATTTT. Translating gives CASSLGGHQPQHF. This chain joins TRBV5-6 and TRBJ1-5; D is uncertain. The CDR3 sequence is 13 residues long. The germline gives CDR1 SGHDT, CDR2 YYEEEE. The V gene lost 0 bases and the J gene lost 5 bases, with 6 bases spanning the gap.

The gene calls are TRBV27 and TRBJ1-2; no clear D. Germline V gives CDR1 MNHEY, CDR2 SMNVEV (reference sequence). V was trimmed by 2 bases and J by 5 bases, leaving 15 bases between them. There are 15 residues in the CDR3. DNA for the CDR3: TGTGCCAGCAGTTTACTAAGGACGGAAATATATGGCTACACCTTC. It specifies CASSLLRTEIYGYTF.

The J gene is TRBJ2-5, the V gene TRBV18; D perhaps matches TRBD1 (5 bases). The CDR3 is 14 amino acids. Between the trimmed V and J ends, which lost 4 bases and 5 bases, there was a span of 14 bases. Germline V gene data show CDR1 as KGHSH and CDR2 as LQKENI. The CDR3 coding sequence is TGTGCCAGCTCACTCCAGGGATTTGGGGAGACCCAGTACTTC. Translating it yields CASSLQGFGETQYF.

This clone has only one observation. The chain carries TRBV18 and TRBJ1-2, with no clear D. The CDR3 totals 13 residues. Deletions cut 5 bases from V and 2 bases from J, with 9 bases between. Germline CDR1 KGHSH, CDR2 LQKENI. In DNA form, the CDR3 reads TGTGCCAGCTCAGACATACAAAACTATGGCTACACCTTC. Residues: CASSDIQNYGYTF.

Comment on this clone: At the DNA level, this CDR3 is encoded by other sequences in the same sample as well. The rearrangement joins TRBV4-2 to TRBJ1-2; TRBD1 is a possible D gene (5 bases). From germline, CDR1 is LGHNA and CDR2 YNFKEQ. The CDR3 sequence is 15 residues long. The V end was cut by 3 bases, the J end by 1 base, with 12 bases between. The CDR3: CASSHQKGLNYGYTF. DNA for the CDR3: TGTGCCAGCAGCCATCAGAAGGGGCTTAACTATGGCTACACCTTC.

The genes are TRBV6-5 and TRBJ2-7; TRBD1 or TRBD2 may be the D gene (5 bases each). Trimming stripped 6 bases from V and 2 bases from J, with 11 bases between. Germline-derived CDR1 and CDR2 are MNHEY and SVGAGI. CDR3 length equals 13 residues. This CDR3 reads CASRRDGTYEQYF. The CDR3, as DNA: TGTGCCAGCAGGAGGGACGGAACCTACGAGCAGTACTTC.

The chain couples TRBV7-2 to TRBJ2-7; 8 nucleotides align to TRBD1. The CDR3 spans 11 residues. The junction had 7 bases not matched to a gene; V was cut back by 11 bases and J by 7 bases. Germline values: CDR1 SGHTA, CDR2 FQGNSA. The CDR3 here is CAVGDRSEQYF. DNA for the CDR3: TGTGCCGTGGGGGACAGGTCTGAGCAGTACTTC.

The chain is built from TRBV2 and TRBJ2-2; the match to TRBD1 covers 7 bases. Germline CDR1 is SNHLY and CDR2 is FYNNEI. V was pared by 10 bases and J by 3 bases, with 8 bases of the junction left unmatched. The CDR3 runs 14 residues. The CDR3 nucleotides read TGTGCCACCTACAGGGGTCTTGACACCGGGGAGCTGTTTTTT. Translation gives CATYRGLDTGELFF.

This chain joins TRBV9 and TRBJ2-3; D gene ambiguous. Germline-derived CDR1 and CDR2 are SGDLS and YYNGEE. The length of the CDR3 is 12 residues. V lost 1 base, J lost 2 bases, and 2 bases lay in between. The CDR3 loop reads CASSVPTDTQYF. CDR3 nucleotide sequence: TGTGCCAGCAGCGTACCCACAGATACGCAGTATTTT. The whole variable domain, filled in from reference TRBV9 and TRBJ2-3, reads DSGVTQTPKHLITATGQRVTLRCSPRSGDLSVYWYQQSLDQGLQFLIQYYNGEERAKGNILERFSAQQFPDLHSELNLSSLELGDSALYFCASSVPTDTQYFGPGTRLTVL.

CDR3 sequence reads: CASSLDSKPIYGYTF. The CDR3 DNA reads TGCGCCAGCAGCTTGGACAGCAAGCCCATCTATGGCTACACCTTC. The rearrangement links TRBV5-1 to TRBJ1-2; D not certain. The CDR3 runs to 15 residues. Germline loops: CDR1 SGHRS, CDR2 YFSETQ. V lost 0 bases to trimming and J lost 4 bases, with 13 bases between them.

By sample fraction, this clone is medium-sized. The gene calls are TRBV13 and TRBJ1-1; 11 bases map to TRBD1. There are 17 residues in the CDR3. Trimming at V came to 5 bases and at J to 0 bases, leaving 8 bases not matched to a gene. Germline V CDR1 and CDR2: PRHDT, FYEKMQ (reference sequence). As DNA, the CDR3 is TGTGCCAGCAGCAACTCTGGGACAGGGGGGATGAACACTGAAGCTTTCTTT. As protein: CASSNSGTGGMNTEAFF.

This chain uses TRBV25-1 with TRBJ1-2; D not resolved. This CDR3 region has 15 residues. Germline values: CDR1 MGHDK, CDR2 SYGVNS. The ends were cut back, 6 bases at V and 1 base at J, with 15 bases in the middle. CDR3 sequence reads: CASSEGYNRNYGYTF. In nucleotides, the CDR3 is TGTGCCAGCAGCGAAGGGTACAACCGTAACTATGGCTACACCTTC.

This sequence joins TRBV6-5 and TRBJ1-2; 7 bases agree with TRBD1. Germline V gene data show CDR1 as MNHEY and CDR2 as SVGAGI. J gave up 6 bases and V 5 bases, and 6 bases lay outside the gene matches. CDR3 length: 13 amino acids. CDR3 nucleotide sequence: TGTGCCAGCAGTACTCAGGGGGGGAATGGCTACACCTTC. As protein: CASSTQGGNGYTF.

The chain employs TRBV6-4 and TRBJ1-6; 8 bases are a match to TRBD1. V lost 0 bases and J lost 15; bases outside the gene matches: 1. The germline V gene has CDR1 MRHNA and CDR2 SNTAGT. This CDR3 contains 12 residues. CDR3 loop: CASSDSGQVLHF. In DNA, the CDR3 is TGTGCCAGCAGTGACTCGGGACAGGTCCTCCACTTT.

The J gene is TRBJ2-1, the V gene TRBV11-2; D might be TRBD2 (6 bases). Germline CDR1 SGHAT, CDR2 FQNNGV. V was cut by 4 bases and J by 10 bases, with 11 bases left in between. The CDR3 extends over 12 amino acids. The chain's CDR3 is CASSSSAGEQFF. The CDR3 DNA reads as TGTGCCAGCAGCTCCTCGGCGGGAGAGCAGTTCTTC.

The rearrangement links TRBV28 to TRBJ1-5, with unresolved D. V dropped 3 bases and J dropped 2 bases, with 11 bases sitting between them. The CDR3 contains 15 residues. Germline V CDR1 and CDR2: MDHEN, SYDVKM. CDR3 protein: CASSLRREGNQPQHF. DNA for the CDR3: TGTGCCAGCAGTTTGAGGAGGGAAGGCAATCAGCCCCAGCATTTT.

V is TRBV7-8 and J is TRBJ1-1; no firm D call. V was cut by 2 bases and J by 0 bases, with 13 bases left in between. CDR3 length: 16 residues. Germline CDR1 SGHVS, CDR2 FQNEAQ. The CDR3 sequence is CASSLIGGRMNTEAFF. As DNA, the CDR3 is TGTGCCAGCAGCTTAATCGGCGGCCGCATGAACACTGAAGCTTTCTTT.

The J gene is TRBJ2-3, the V gene TRBV13; 7 bases align to TRBD1. CDR1 and CDR2 from the germline V gene are PRHDT and FYEKMQ (reference sequence). The CDR3 covers 16 residues. V was pared by 5 bases and J by 0 bases, with 8 bases of the junction left unmatched. In DNA form, the CDR3 reads TGTGCCAGCAGCCTTTCCAGGGGGTCTAGCACAGATACGCAGTATTTT. Its protein is CASSLSRGSSTDTQYF.

This clone was observed a few times. V usage is TRBV11-3 and J usage is TRBJ2-1; 8 bases agree with TRBD2. The CDR3 contains 19 residues. Germline lookup yields CDR1 SGHNT and CDR2 YENEEA. V lost 5 bases and J lost 7; bases outside the gene matches: 22. DNA for the CDR3: TGTGCCAGCAGCCCCACCGGATGGTATCAGCGGGAGAGAAAAAATGAGCAGTTCTTC. Encoded protein: CASSPTGWYQRERKNEQFF.

This chain joins TRBV7-3 and TRBJ1-1; perhaps TRBD1 as D (6 bases). The CDR3 length is 12 residues. V was cut by 7 bases and J by 9 bases, with 15 bases left in between. CDR1 is SGHTA, CDR2 FQGTGA, per germline. The CDR3 DNA reads TGTGCCAGCACCGATGAGGGGGGAAAAGCTTTCTTT. Its protein is CASTDEGGKAFF.